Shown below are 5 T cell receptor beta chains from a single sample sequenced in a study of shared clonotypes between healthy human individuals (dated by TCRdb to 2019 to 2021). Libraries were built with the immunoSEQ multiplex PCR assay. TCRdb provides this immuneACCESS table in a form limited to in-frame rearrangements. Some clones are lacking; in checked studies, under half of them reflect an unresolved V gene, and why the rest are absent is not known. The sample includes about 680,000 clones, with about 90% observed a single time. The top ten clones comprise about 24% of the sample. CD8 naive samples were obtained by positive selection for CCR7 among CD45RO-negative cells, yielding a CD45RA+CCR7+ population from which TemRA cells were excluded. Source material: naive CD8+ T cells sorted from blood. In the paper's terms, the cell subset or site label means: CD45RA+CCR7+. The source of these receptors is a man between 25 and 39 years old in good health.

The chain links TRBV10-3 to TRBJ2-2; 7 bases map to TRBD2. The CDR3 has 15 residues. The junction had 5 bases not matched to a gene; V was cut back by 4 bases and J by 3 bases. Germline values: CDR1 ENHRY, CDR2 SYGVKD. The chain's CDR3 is CAISVEGGDTGELFF. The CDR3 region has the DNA TGTGCCATCAGTGTTGAGGGAGGGGACACCGGGGAGCTGTTTTTT.

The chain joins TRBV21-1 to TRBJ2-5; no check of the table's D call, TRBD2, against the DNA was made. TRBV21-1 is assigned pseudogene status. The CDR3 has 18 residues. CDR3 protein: CASTQLLGEPWEVETQYF. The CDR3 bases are TGTGCCAGCACCCAGCTCTTGGGGGAACCTTGGGAGGTAGAGACCCAGTACTTC.

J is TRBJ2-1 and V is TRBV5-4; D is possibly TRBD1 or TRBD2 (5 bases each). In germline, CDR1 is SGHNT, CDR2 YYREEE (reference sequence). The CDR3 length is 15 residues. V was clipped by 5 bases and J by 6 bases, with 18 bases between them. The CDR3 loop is CASRIPGRPTNEQFF. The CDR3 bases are TGTGCCAGCAGAATTCCGGGACGACCGACCAATGAGCAGTTCTTC.

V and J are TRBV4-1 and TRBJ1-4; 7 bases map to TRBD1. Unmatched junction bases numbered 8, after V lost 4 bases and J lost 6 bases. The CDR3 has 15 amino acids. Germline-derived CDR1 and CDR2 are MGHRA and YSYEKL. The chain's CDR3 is CASSLPGQVDEKLFF. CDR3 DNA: TGCGCCAGCAGCCTTCCCGGACAGGTCGATGAAAAACTGTTTTTT.

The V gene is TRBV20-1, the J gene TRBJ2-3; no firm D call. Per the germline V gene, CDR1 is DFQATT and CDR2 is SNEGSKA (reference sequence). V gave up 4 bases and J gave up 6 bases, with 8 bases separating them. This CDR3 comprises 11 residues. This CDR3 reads CSATDADTQYF. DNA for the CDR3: TGCAGTGCTACGGACGCCGATACGCAGTATTTT.